One and the same sample provided the 20 T cell receptor beta chains below, sequenced in a study of Tregs in tolerant kidney transplant recipients. Produced via immunoSEQ multiplex PCR; TCRdb's table is partial and in-frame only. Across tens of thousands of clones, the top ten clones capture 0.83% of the sample. This sample comprised CD4+ T cells from blood, obtained before the transplant. These receptors were collected from a human donor who received a combined kidney and bone marrow transplant.

Of note for this clone: Read data end 3 residues before the CDR3 end; the end is taken from the germline J gene. V is TRBV5-1 and J is TRBJ1-1, with no clear D. With 1 base removed from V and 6 bases from J, the gap between germline ends came to 7 bases. The length of the CDR3 is 12 residues. Germline values: CDR1 SGHRS, CDR2 YFSETQ. The CDR3 spells CASSLFGSEAFF. The part of the CDR3 DNA that was read is TGCGCCAGCAGCTTGTTCGGGTCTGAA.

Details on this clone: The read ends 3 residues shy of where the CDR3 ends; the end is completed using the germline J gene. The chain is built from TRBV7-2 and TRBJ2-5, with 8 bases identical to TRBD1. The CDR3 is made up of 15 amino acids. Germline-derived CDR1 and CDR2 are SGHTA and FQGNSA. V shed 5 bases, J shed 4 bases, and the junction held 9 bases outside the gene matches. The CDR3 DNA, read in part, is TGTGCCAGCAGCAGGGACGGACAGGGCGGAGAGACC. This translates into CASSRDGQGGET. From start to end, the CDR3 is CASSRDGQGGETQYF.

To note about this clone: Read data end 3 residues before the CDR3 end; the end is taken from the germline J gene. The chain employs TRBV7-8 and TRBJ1-1, with 7 bases lining up with TRBD1. The CDR3 has 14 amino acids. CDR1 is SGHVS, CDR2 FQNEAQ, per germline. V trimming: 5 bases; J trimming: 4 bases; junction bases outside the gene matches: 7. The part of the CDR3 DNA that was read is TGTGCCAGCAGCCCGCTTCAGGGGGGCACTGAA. Its protein is CASSPLQGGTE. Given in full, the CDR3 is CASSPLQGGTEAFF.

Details on this clone: The read is 3 residues too short to cover the CDR3 end, so that end is filled in from the germline J gene. The chain couples TRBV20-1 to TRBJ2-3, with no clear D. Germline CDR1 reads DFQATT; CDR2 reads SNEGSKA (reference sequence). The V gene lost 5 bases and the J gene lost 4 bases, with 7 bases spanning the gap. CDR3 length equals 11 residues. CDR3: CSAQLADTQYF. The part of the CDR3 DNA that was read is TGCAGTGCTCAACTGGCAGATACG.

Points on this clone: The missing CDR3 end, 3 residues past where the read stops, is filled in from the germline J gene. The chain couples TRBV2 to TRBJ2-5; the match to TRBD2 covers 7 bases. Unmatched junction bases numbered 8, after V lost 5 bases and J lost 2 bases. This CDR3 contains 15 residues. From germline, CDR1 is SNHLY and CDR2 FYNNEI. CDR3 DNA (partial): TGTGCCAGCAGTTTGCTTGGGGGGGAGCAAGAGACC. This sequence encodes CASSLLGGEQET. The complete CDR3 protein is CASSLLGGEQETQYF.

Note on this clone: The missing CDR3 end, 3 residues past where the read stops, is filled in from the germline J gene. V usage is TRBV19 and J usage is TRBJ1-5, with TRBD1 identical over 7 bases. Per germline, CDR1 LNHDA and CDR2 SQIVND (reference sequence). The CDR3 totals 17 residues. The trim removed 6 bases at V and 6 bases at J, leaving 17 bases unmatched. The CDR3 bases that were read are TGTGCCAGTAGACCTGGGAGGACAGGATCGCGTACTCAGCCC. It codes for CASRPGRTGSRTQP. The whole CDR3 is CASRPGRTGSRTQPQHF.

On this clone: The read ends 3 residues early relative to the CDR3; the germline J gene fills the gap. The V call is TRBV19, the J call TRBJ2-3; no reliable D call. V dropped 0 bases and J dropped 4 bases, with 11 bases sitting between them. In germline, CDR1 is LNHDA, CDR2 SQIVND (reference sequence). The CDR3 contains 15 residues. The DNA read from the CDR3 is TGTGCCAGTAGTATAGATAGGTCAGGCCCAGATACG. It encodes CASSIDRSGPDT. The entire CDR3 protein is CASSIDRSGPDTQYF. Variable domain in full (rest from reference TRBV19 and TRBJ2-3): DGGITQSPKYLFRKEGQNVTLSCEQNLNHDAMYWYRQDPGQGLRLIYYSQIVNDFQKGDIAEGYSVSREKKESFPLTVTSAQKNPTAFYLCASSIDRSGPDTQYFGPGTRLTVL.

As for this clone: The read gets to within 3 residues of the CDR3 end, and the germline J gene fills in the rest. The rearrangement joins TRBV6-1 to TRBJ1-4; weak D call: TRBD1 (5 bases). With 3 bases removed from V and 0 bases from J, the gap between germline ends came to 8 bases. This CDR3 is built from 15 residues. CDR1 is MNHNS, CDR2 SASEGT, per germline. The CDR3 region is CASSDLTATNEKLFF. CDR3 bases read: TGTGCCAGCAGTGACCTGACAGCAACTAATGAAAAA.

Concerning this clone itself: The read ends 3 residues before the CDR3 terminus; that terminus is restored from the germline J gene. The chain recombines TRBV6-2 or TRBV6-3 with TRBJ2-1; 13 bases agree with TRBD2. Germline CDR1 is MNHEY and CDR2 is SVGEGT. V gave up 4 bases and J gave up 4 bases; unmatched junction bases: 4. The CDR3 contains 16 residues. Incomplete CDR3 DNA: TGTGCCAGCAGTTGGACTAGCGGGAGTAGGTACAATGAG. Its protein is CASSWTSGSRYNE. From start to end, the CDR3 is CASSWTSGSRYNEQFF.

For this clone: Read data end 3 residues before the CDR3 end; the end is taken from the germline J gene. The V and J genes are TRBV18 and TRBJ1-4, with a possible D match to TRBD1 (6 bases). V dropped 0 bases and J dropped 8 bases, with 13 bases sitting between them. In germline, CDR1 is KGHSH, CDR2 LQKENI. The CDR3 loop spans 15 amino acids. This CDR3 is CASSPPSGRGEKLFF. CDR3 DNA (partial): TGTGCCAGCTCACCACCGTCAGGGAGGGGGGAAAAA.

As for this clone: The read halts 3 residues ahead of the CDR3 end, with the missing end drawn from the germline J gene. The chain has TRBV20-1 and TRBJ2-6, with D unresolved. The CDR3 has 14 amino acids. Between the trimmed V and J ends, which lost 4 bases and 1 base, there was a span of 8 bases. Germline V lookup: CDR1 DFQATT, CDR2 SNEGSKA (reference sequence). CDR3 DNA, as far as it was read: TGCAGTGCTATTGCAGAATCTGGGGCCAACGTC. Amino acids: CSAIAESGANV. The whole CDR3 reads CSAIAESGANVLTF.

A remark on this clone: Read sequence stops 3 residues before the CDR3 end, and the germline J gene provides the missing end. V and J are TRBV6-2 or TRBV6-3 and TRBJ2-7; no firm D call. Germline V CDR1 and CDR2: MNHEY, SVGEGT. Trimming cost V 6 bases and J 0 bases, with 6 bases left between them. The CDR3 consists of 12 residues. CDR3 sequence: CASSRGSYEQYF. The CDR3 bases that were read are TGTGCCAGCAGCCGAGGCTCCTACGAG.

In regard to this clone: The read falls 3 residues short of the CDR3 end, and the missing part is taken from the germline J gene. This chain links TRBV20-1 with TRBJ2-3; a possible D gene is TRBD2 (5 bases). This CDR3 is built from 15 residues. Germline lookup yields CDR1 DFQATT and CDR2 SNEGSKA (reference sequence). V was shortened by 0 bases and J by 2 bases, with 12 bases between the two germline ends. The CDR3 protein is CSARDLAAYTDTQYF. The sequenced part of the CDR3 DNA is TGCAGTGCTAGAGATCTAGCAGCCTACACAGATACG.

As regards this clone: Read data end 3 residues before the CDR3 end; the end is taken from the germline J gene. This chain links TRBV14 with TRBJ2-3; D not resolved. The CDR3 covers 16 residues. Trimming removed 0 bases from V and 2 bases from J, with 12 bases in between. CDR1 and CDR2 from the germline V gene are SGHDN and FVKESK. Incomplete CDR3 DNA: TGTGCCAGCAGCCAAGAGGTAGTAGCTTACACAGATACG. This gives the protein CASSQEVVAYTDT. The entire CDR3 protein reads CASSQEVVAYTDTQYF. The variable domain in full, with the rest retrieved from reference TRBV14 and TRBJ2-3, is EAGVTQFPSHSVIEKGQTVTLRCDPISGHDNLYWYRRVMGKEIKFLLHFVKESKQDESGMPNNRFLAERTGGTYSTLKVQPAELEDSGVYFCASSQEVVAYTDTQYFGPGTRLTVL.

Concerning this clone itself: From the germline J gene comes the end of the CDR3, since the read stops 3 residues before it. The J gene is TRBJ1-1, the V gene TRBV7-9; possibly TRBD1 for D (6 bases). The length of the CDR3 is 14 residues. CDR1 SEHNR and CDR2 FQNEAQ come from the germline V gene (reference sequence). V shed 5 bases and J shed 7 bases, with 17 bases lying between them. The sequenced part of the CDR3 DNA is TGTGCCAGCAGCCCAACGGGCAGGGGAGATGAA. It is translated as CASSPTGRGDE. The whole CDR3 protein is CASSPTGRGDEAFF.

Concerning this clone: From the germline J gene comes the end of the CDR3, since the read stops 3 residues before it. This rearrangement joins TRBV20-1 to TRBJ2-3; no firm D call. Trimming pared 1 base from V and 2 bases from J, leaving 10 bases between. CDR1 DFQATT and CDR2 SNEGSKA come from the germline V gene (reference sequence). CDR3 length equals 14 residues. The CDR3 protein is CSARVADSTDTQYF. Partial CDR3 DNA: TGCAGTGCTAGAGTGGCAGATTCCACAGATACG.

CDR3 DNA, as far as it was read: TGTGCCAGCAGTGTACAGGGAAACACC. The encoded protein is CASSVQGNT. The full CDR3 is CASSVQGNTIYF. The rearrangement links TRBV2 to TRBJ1-3, with unresolved D. The read ends 3 residues early relative to the CDR3; the germline J gene fills the gap. Germline CDR1 reads SNHLY; CDR2 reads FYNNEI. The CDR3 spans 12 residues. V was cut by 4 bases and J by 4 bases, with 5 bases left in between. Supplemented by reference TRBV2 and TRBJ1-3, the full variable domain reads EPEVTQTPSHQVTQMGQEVILRCVPISNHLYFYWYRQILGQKVEFLVSFYNNEISEKSEIFDDQFSVERPDGSNFTLKIRSTKLEDSAMYFCASSVQGNTIYFGEGSWLTVV.

On this clone itself: The read ends 3 residues early relative to the CDR3; the germline J gene fills the gap. The V call is TRBV20-1, the J call TRBJ2-5; 7 bases map to TRBD2. The CDR3 has 12 amino acids. V gave up 4 bases and J gave up 2 bases; unmatched junction bases: 1. Per the germline V gene, CDR1 is DFQATT and CDR2 is SNEGSKA (reference sequence). CDR3 region: CSAMGLQETQYF. The sequenced CDR3 bases are TGCAGTGCTATGGGACTACAAGAGACC.

Points on this clone: Sequencing ends 3 residues short of the CDR3 end; the germline J gene provides the rest. The chain is built from TRBV19 and TRBJ1-5; 7 bases align to TRBD1. V lost 6 bases, J lost 8 bases, and 13 bases stayed unmatched. Germline V gives CDR1 LNHDA, CDR2 SQIVND (reference sequence). The CDR3 has 15 amino acids. This CDR3 is CASRTQGQSGEPQHF. The CDR3 DNA, read in part, is TGTGCCAGTAGGACCCAGGGACAGTCAGGGGAGCCC. The complete variable domain, with remaining parts taken from reference TRBV19 and TRBJ1-5, reads DGGITQSPKYLFRKEGQNVTLSCEQNLNHDAMYWYRQDPGQGLRLIYYSQIVNDFQKGDIAEGYSVSREKKESFPLTVTSAQKNPTAFYLCASRTQGQSGEPQHFGDGTRLSIL.

Comment on this clone: The read comes to an end 3 residues before the CDR3 does, leaving the germline J gene to fill in the end. V and J are TRBV11-3 and TRBJ2-3; D perhaps matches TRBD1 (5 bases). The V gene lost 1 base and the J gene lost 3 bases, with 8 bases spanning the gap. The CDR3 is made up of 14 amino acids. Germline values: CDR1 SGHNT, CDR2 YENEEA. CDR3 in amino acids: CASSLGRATDTQYF. The DNA read from the CDR3 is TGTGCCAGCAGCTTAGGCAGGGCGACAGATACG.